This note documents a single T cell receptor beta chain sequence. The entry originates in a study of blood T cell repertoires in COVID-19. Study overall: T cells, B-cell-depleted T cells, or PBMCs provided the cDNA or gDNA that served as material.

The trim removed 3 bases at V and 5 bases at J, leaving 9 bases unmatched. The CDR3 extends over 15 amino acids. The germline CDR1 and CDR2 sequences are ENHRY and SYGVKD. Study members were between about 18 and 95 years old and lived in some 26 US regions. Within 2 weeks of study entry, exposed participants had contacted a PCR-confirmed or clinician-diagnosed COVID-19 case. Original processing methods: Reference gene primer amplification in the assay estimated nucleated cell counts. Method: immunoSEQ multiplex PCR; TCRdb's copy keeps in-frame clones and lacks some. D and trimming come from the DNA, and the V and J calls and clone size come from that table. The table has about 220,000 clones, roughly 80% seen once.

The genes are TRBV10-3 and TRBJ1-1; 7 positions agree with TRBD1. Sequencing was performed on PBMCs or T cells enriched from blood (not recorded which). This TCR derives from a woman in her forties or fifties who had been exposed to COVID-19. The CDR3 protein is CAISDPGQPRTEAFF. The CDR3 DNA sequence: TGTGCCATCAGTGACCCGGGACAGCCTCGGACTGAAGCTTTCTTT.